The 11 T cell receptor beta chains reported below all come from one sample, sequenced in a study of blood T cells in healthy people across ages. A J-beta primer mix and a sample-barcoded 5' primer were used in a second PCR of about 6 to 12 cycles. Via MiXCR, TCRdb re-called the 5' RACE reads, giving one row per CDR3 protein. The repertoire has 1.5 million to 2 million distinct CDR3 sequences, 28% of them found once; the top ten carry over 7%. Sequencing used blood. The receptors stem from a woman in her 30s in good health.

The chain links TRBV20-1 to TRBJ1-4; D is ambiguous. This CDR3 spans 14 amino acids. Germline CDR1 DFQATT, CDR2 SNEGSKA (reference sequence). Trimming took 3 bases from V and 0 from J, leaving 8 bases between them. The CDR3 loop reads CSASRGATNEKLFF. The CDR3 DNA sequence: TGCAGTGCTAGTCGGGGTGCAACTAATGAAAAACTGTTTTTT.

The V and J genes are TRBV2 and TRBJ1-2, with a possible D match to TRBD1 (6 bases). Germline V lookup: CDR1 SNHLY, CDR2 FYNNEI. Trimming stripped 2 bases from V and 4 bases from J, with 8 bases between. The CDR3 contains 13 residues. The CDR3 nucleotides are TGTGCCAGCAGTGAAAGGGGGATCTATGGCTACACCTTC. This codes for CASSERGIYGYTF.

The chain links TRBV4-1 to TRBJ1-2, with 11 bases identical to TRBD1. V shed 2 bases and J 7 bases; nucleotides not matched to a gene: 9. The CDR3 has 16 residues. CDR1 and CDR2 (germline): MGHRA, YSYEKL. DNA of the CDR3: TGCGCCAGCAGCCAAAAAAGGACAGGGGGCTGGGGTGGCTACACCTTC. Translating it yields CASSQKRTGGWGGYTF.

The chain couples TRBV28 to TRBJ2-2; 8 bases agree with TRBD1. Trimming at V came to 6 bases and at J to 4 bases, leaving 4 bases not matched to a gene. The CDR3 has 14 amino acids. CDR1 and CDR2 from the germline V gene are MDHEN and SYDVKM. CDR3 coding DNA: TGTGCCAGCAGGCCAGGGGGCTTCACCGGGGAGCTGTTTTTT. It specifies CASRPGGFTGELFF.

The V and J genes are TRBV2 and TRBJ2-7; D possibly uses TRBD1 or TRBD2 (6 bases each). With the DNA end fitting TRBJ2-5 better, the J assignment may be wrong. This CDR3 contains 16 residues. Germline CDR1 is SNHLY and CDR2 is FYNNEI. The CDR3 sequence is CASSERRGGRGETQYF. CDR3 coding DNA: TGTGCCAGCAGCGAACGGCGGGGAGGCAGGGGAGAGACCCAGTACTTC.

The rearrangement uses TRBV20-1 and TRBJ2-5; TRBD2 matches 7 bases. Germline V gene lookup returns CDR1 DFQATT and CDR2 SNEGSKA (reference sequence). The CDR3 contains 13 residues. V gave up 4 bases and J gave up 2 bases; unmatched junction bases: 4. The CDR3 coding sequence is TGCAGTGCTATGACTAGCCTACAAGAGACCCAGTACTTC. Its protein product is CSAMTSLQETQYF.

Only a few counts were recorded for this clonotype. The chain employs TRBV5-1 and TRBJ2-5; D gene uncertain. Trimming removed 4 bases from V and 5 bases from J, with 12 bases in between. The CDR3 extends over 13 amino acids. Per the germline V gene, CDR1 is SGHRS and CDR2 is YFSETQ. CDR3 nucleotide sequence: TGCGCCAGCAGCCTTATAGCATACGAGACCCAGTACTTC. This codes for CASSLIAYETQYF.

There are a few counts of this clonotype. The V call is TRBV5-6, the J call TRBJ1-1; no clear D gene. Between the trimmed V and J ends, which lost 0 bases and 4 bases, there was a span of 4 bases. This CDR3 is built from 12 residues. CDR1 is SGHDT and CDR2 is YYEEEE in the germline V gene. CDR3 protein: CASSLETTEAFF. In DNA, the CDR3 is TGTGCCAGCAGCTTGGAGACCACTGAAGCTTTCTTT.

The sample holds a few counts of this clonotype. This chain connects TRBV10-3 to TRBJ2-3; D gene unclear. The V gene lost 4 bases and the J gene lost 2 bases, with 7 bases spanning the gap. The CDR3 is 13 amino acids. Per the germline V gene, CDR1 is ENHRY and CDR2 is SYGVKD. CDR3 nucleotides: TGTGCCATCAGTGCAGAAGCCACAGATACGCAGTATTTT. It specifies CAISAEATDTQYF.

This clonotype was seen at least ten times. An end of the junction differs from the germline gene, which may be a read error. Here the CDR3 reads CASSLDGGSNQPQHF. CDR3 DNA: TGTGCCAGCAGTTTGGATGGGGGGTCCAATCAGCCCCAGCATTTT. The chain carries TRBV5-1 and TRBJ1-5; D possibly corresponds to TRBD1 (5 bases). The CDR3 runs 15 residues. CDR1 is SGHRS and CDR2 is YFSETQ in the germline V gene.

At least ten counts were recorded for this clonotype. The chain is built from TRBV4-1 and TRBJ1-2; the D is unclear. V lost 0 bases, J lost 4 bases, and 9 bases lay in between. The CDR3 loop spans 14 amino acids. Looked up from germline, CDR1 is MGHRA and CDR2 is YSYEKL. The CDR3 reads CASSQEWGGYGYTF. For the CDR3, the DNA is TGCGCCAGCAGCCAAGAATGGGGAGGCTATGGCTACACCTTC.